This is a list of T cell receptor beta chains from one sample in a study of OX40 agonist ivuxolimab in advanced cancers. Assay used: immunoSEQ multiplex PCR; TCRdb lists only in-frame clones, some missing. This sample has nearly 65,000 clones, with about 90% found just once. The sequenced sample was CD4+ or CD8+ T cells sorted from blood, obtained in a trial of the OX40 agonist ivuxolimab. The receptors here all came from an adult with an advanced solid tumor such as melanoma, head and neck, liver or kidney cancer. CDR3s include the opening cysteine and the closing phenylalanine or tryptophan. Fields, in order: V gene, clone size, D gene, J gene, CDR3 DNA, CDR3 protein. A D gene is named only where the DNA matches it firmly. Not all rows give a size; the values are once, few, many and, for expanded clones, a class.

v_call: TRBV29-1
clone_size: -
d_call: -
j_call: TRBJ1-2
cdr3_nt: TGCAGCGTTGAAGATGTCGGGGGCCGGGGCTACACCTTC
cdr3_aa: CSVEDVGGRGYTF

v_call: TRBV5-6
clone_size: -
d_call: TRBD1
j_call: TRBJ1-3
cdr3_nt: TGTGCCAGCAGCTTGGTTGCAGGGGGCGGTGGAAACACCATATATTTT
cdr3_aa: CASSLVAGGGGNTIYF

v_call: TRBV6-5
clone_size: -
d_call: TRBD1
j_call: TRBJ1-2
cdr3_nt: TGTGCCAGCAGTTACTCGATCCCGGACAGGGATTATGGCTACACCTTC
cdr3_aa: CASSYSIPDRDYGYTF

v_call: TRBV19
clone_size: -
d_call: TRBD2
j_call: TRBJ2-5
cdr3_nt: TGTGCCAGTATGACGACTAGCGGGGGGGCCGGAGCCCTCCAAGAGACCCAGTACTTC
cdr3_aa: CASMTTSGGAGALQETQYF

v_call: TRBV7-9
clone_size: -
d_call: -
j_call: TRBJ2-7
cdr3_nt: TGTGCCAGCAGCTTAGACGGCAACCAGAACGAGCAGTACTTC
cdr3_aa: CASSLDGNQNEQYF

v_call: TRBV28
clone_size: -
d_call: -
j_call: TRBJ1-6
cdr3_nt: TGTGCCAGCAGTGTAGCTCTGTTTACACCCCTCCACTTT
cdr3_aa: CASSVALFTPLHF

v_call: TRBV27
clone_size: -
d_call: TRBD1
j_call: TRBJ1-4
cdr3_nt: TGTGCCAGCAGCCCTGCAGGGGGCTGGTCTAATGAAAAACTGTTTTTT
cdr3_aa: CASSPAGGWSNEKLFF

v_call: TRBV6-5
clone_size: -
d_call: TRBD2
j_call: TRBJ2-3
cdr3_nt: TGTGCCAGCAGCCCTAGCGGTCGCACAGATACGCAGTATTTT
cdr3_aa: CASSPSGRTDTQYF

v_call: TRBV27
clone_size: -
d_call: -
j_call: TRBJ2-5
cdr3_nt: TGTGCCAGCGGACCCCAGGGAGGAGAGACCCAGTACTTC
cdr3_aa: CASGPQGGETQYF

v_call: TRBV28
clone_size: -
d_call: -
j_call: TRBJ2-3
cdr3_nt: TGTGCCAGCAGTTTATATCAGGGCTCTAGCACAGATACGCAGTATTTT
cdr3_aa: CASSLYQGSSTDTQYF

v_call: TRBV7-2
clone_size: -
d_call: TRBD1
j_call: TRBJ2-1
cdr3_nt: TGTGCCAGCAGATCCACCGGGACAGGGGTTGAGCAGTTCTTC
cdr3_aa: CASRSTGTGVEQFF

v_call: TRBV7-2
clone_size: -
d_call: TRBD2
j_call: TRBJ2-3
cdr3_nt: TGTGCAGAGGGGACTAGCGGGAGTGGGAGCACAGATACGCAGTATTTT
cdr3_aa: CAEGTSGSGSTDTQYF

v_call: TRBV4-1
clone_size: once
d_call: TRBD1
j_call: TRBJ2-1
cdr3_nt: TGCGCCAGCAGGGACAGGGGATCCTACAATGAGCAGTTCTTC
cdr3_aa: CASRDRGSYNEQFF

v_call: TRBV6-5
clone_size: -
d_call: -
j_call: TRBJ1-2
cdr3_nt: TGTGCCAGCACGCAGGCACCCAACTATGGCTACACCTTC
cdr3_aa: CASTQAPNYGYTF

v_call: TRBV27
clone_size: few
d_call: -
j_call: TRBJ2-7
cdr3_nt: TGTGCCAGCAGTTCCACAGGGAATGAGCAGTACTTC
cdr3_aa: CASSSTGNEQYF

v_call: TRBV5-6
clone_size: -
d_call: TRBD1
j_call: TRBJ2-7
cdr3_nt: TGTGCCAGCAGCTTGGGGACAGGGGTCTACGAGCAGTACTTC
cdr3_aa: CASSLGTGVYEQYF

v_call: TRBV5-1
clone_size: -
d_call: -
j_call: TRBJ2-4
cdr3_nt: TGCGCCAGCAGCTTGGCCGGCTCAGCGGGCATTCAGTACTTC
cdr3_aa: CASSLAGSAGIQYF

v_call: TRBV2
clone_size: -
d_call: -
j_call: TRBJ1-1
cdr3_nt: TGTGCCAGCGGGGAAGCTTTCTTT
cdr3_aa: CASGEAFF

v_call: TRBV14
clone_size: -
d_call: -
j_call: TRBJ1-1
cdr3_nt: TGTGCCAGCAGCCTGCAGGTCGTCAGGGGACTATCGAACACTGAAGCTTTCTTT
cdr3_aa: CASSLQVVRGLSNTEAFF

v_call: TRBV5-4
clone_size: -
d_call: -
j_call: TRBJ2-1
cdr3_nt: TGTGCCAGCAGATCCGACTCCTACAATGAGCAGTTCTTC
cdr3_aa: CASRSDSYNEQFF

v_call: TRBV4-1
clone_size: -
d_call: -
j_call: TRBJ1-2
cdr3_nt: TGCGCCAGCAGCCAGGGGGCTGGTATCTATGGCTACACCTTC
cdr3_aa: CASSQGAGIYGYTF

v_call: TRBV15
clone_size: -
d_call: -
j_call: TRBJ2-6
cdr3_nt: TGTGCCACCAGCAGAGATCGGGCAGGGGGGGACGTCCTGACTTTC
cdr3_aa: CATSRDRAGGDVLTF

v_call: TRBV6-1
clone_size: -
d_call: -
j_call: TRBJ1-1
cdr3_nt: TGTGCCAGCAGTTACGGGGCGGGAGCTTTCTTT
cdr3_aa: CASSYGAGAFF

v_call: TRBV18
clone_size: -
d_call: -
j_call: TRBJ2-6
cdr3_nt: TGTGCCAGCTCACCAGCAGGGTCTGGGGCCAACGTCCTGACTTTC
cdr3_aa: CASSPAGSGANVLTF

v_call: TRBV2
clone_size: -
d_call: -
j_call: TRBJ2-4
cdr3_nt: TGTGCCAGCAGTGAAGCGCTGGCTTCGCTAGCCAAAAACATTCAGTACTTC
cdr3_aa: CASSEALASLAKNIQYF

v_call: TRBV19
clone_size: -
d_call: -
j_call: TRBJ1-1
cdr3_nt: TGTGCCAGCTGCCGGGGGAACACTGAAGCTTTCTTT
cdr3_aa: CASCRGNTEAFF

v_call: TRBV29-1
clone_size: -
d_call: -
j_call: TRBJ2-7
cdr3_nt: TGCAGCGTTGATTTCGGGTCCTACGAGCAGTACTTC
cdr3_aa: CSVDFGSYEQYF

v_call: TRBV2
clone_size: -
d_call: -
j_call: TRBJ2-7
cdr3_nt: TGTGCCAGCAGTGAAAGTCAGCATAGCCCTTTCGAGCAGTACTTC
cdr3_aa: CASSESQHSPFEQYF

v_call: TRBV6-5
clone_size: -
d_call: -
j_call: TRBJ2-2
cdr3_nt: TGTGCCAGCAGTTACAGCCAGGGATTGGCCGGGGAGCTGTTTTTT
cdr3_aa: CASSYSQGLAGELFF

v_call: TRBV6-1
clone_size: -
d_call: TRBD1
j_call: TRBJ1-1
cdr3_nt: TGTGCCAGCAGTGCCCGGACAGGGGTCGGCACTGAAGCTTTCTTT
cdr3_aa: CASSARTGVGTEAFF

v_call: TRBV6-1
clone_size: -
d_call: -
j_call: TRBJ1-1
cdr3_nt: TGTGCCAGCAGTGAAGCGGTACAGGGAGGGGTAGCTTTCTTT
cdr3_aa: CASSEAVQGGVAFF

v_call: TRBV9
clone_size: -
d_call: TRBD1
j_call: TRBJ1-2
cdr3_nt: TGTGCCAGCAGCGTGGACAGGGAACCCATCTATGGCTACACCTTC
cdr3_aa: CASSVDREPIYGYTF

v_call: TRBV29-1
clone_size: -
d_call: TRBD2
j_call: TRBJ2-1
cdr3_nt: TGCAGCGTCGGACTAGCGGGACCCTATGAGCAGTTCTTC
cdr3_aa: CSVGLAGPYEQFF

v_call: TRBV6-5
clone_size: -
d_call: -
j_call: TRBJ1-1
cdr3_nt: TGTGCCAGCAGTTACGACAGCAACACTGAAGCTTTCTTT
cdr3_aa: CASSYDSNTEAFF

v_call: TRBV7-3
clone_size: -
d_call: TRBD1
j_call: TRBJ1-2
cdr3_nt: TGTGCCAGCAGCTTCCAGGGGGTCTATGGCTACACCTTC
cdr3_aa: CASSFQGVYGYTF

v_call: TRBV4-1
clone_size: -
d_call: TRBD1
j_call: TRBJ1-1
cdr3_nt: TGCGCCAGCAGCTACAGACAGGGGAACACTGAAGCTTTCTTT
cdr3_aa: CASSYRQGNTEAFF